These T cell receptor beta chains were read from a single sample in a study of blood T cells in healthy people across ages. TCRdb recomputed calls from the 5' RACE reads with MiXCR, one row per CDR3 protein. The sample has hundreds of thousands of distinct CDR3 sequences, 29% seen once; the top ten hold roughly a sixth. Sequences were obtained from blood. These TCRs come from a woman older than 75 in good health. CDR3s include the opening cysteine and the closing phenylalanine or tryptophan. The D gene is left open where the match is weak. Only some rows state a clone size, as once, few, many or a class for expanded clones.

j_call v_call clone_size d_call cdr3_nt cdr3_aa
TRBJ2-3 TRBV5-4 . TRBD1 TGTGCCAGCAGCATGGACCGTTCAGGGGGCATGAATACGCAGTATTTT CASSMDRSGGMNTQYF
TRBJ1-2 TRBV7-2 few TRBD1 TGTGCCAGCAGCCGGACAGGGCCCCGGGGCTACACCTTC CASSRTGPRGYTF
TRBJ2-5 TRBV5-1 . . TGCGCCAGCAGCTTGGGAGTCAATCAAGAGACCCAGTACTTC CASSLGVNQETQYF
TRBJ1-5 TRBV10-2 . . TGCGCCAGCAGTGAACGAAGCCTTCCGGATCAGCCCCAGCATTTT CASSERSLPDQPQHF
TRBJ1-5 TRBV12-3/TRBV12-4 few . TGTGCCAGCAGTTTAGAGGCGTTGGGCAATCAGCCCCAGCATTTT CASSLEALGNQPQHF
TRBJ2-2 TRBV29-1 few TRBD1 TGCAGCGTCAGGGGGCCCACGAACACCGGGGAGCTGTTTTTT CSVRGPTNTGELFF
TRBJ2-3 TRBV20-1 . . TGCAGTCTTATGGGCACAGATACGCAGTATTTT CSLMGTDTQYF
TRBJ2-2 TRBV5-6 . TRBD2 TGTGCCAGCAGCGGGACTAGCGGGGGAAACGGGGAGCTGTTTTTT CASSGTSGGNGELFF
TRBJ2-3 TRBV12-3/TRBV12-4 . TRBD2 TGTGCCAGCAGTTTACTAGCGGATTCAGATACGCAGTATTTT CASSLLADSDTQYF
TRBJ2-2 TRBV9 . TRBD1 TGTGCCAGCAGCGTAGGAGGGGGACAGGGGACCGGGGAGCTGTTTTTT CASSVGGGQGTGELFF
TRBJ1-4 TRBV6-1 few . TGTGCCAGCAGTGGACGTCCTGCAACTAATGAAAAACTGTTTTTT CASSGRPATNEKLFF
TRBJ2-7 TRBV12-3/TRBV12-4 many . TGTGCCAGCAGTTCGACCCCTACGAACAAGCAGTACTTC CASSSTPTNKQYF
TRBJ2-7 TRBV20-1 many TRBD1 TGCAGTGCTAGAGATCGCGGACAGGGGAACGAGCAGTACTTC CSARDRGQGNEQYF
TRBJ2-5 TRBV20-1 many TRBD2 TGCAGTGCCAAACCCGTGGCTAGCGGAAACCAAGAGACCCAGTACTTC CSAKPVASGNQETQYF
TRBJ1-4 TRBV5-1 . . TGCGCCAGCAGTGTCGGGGAGGGGGAAAAACTGTTTTTT CASSVGEGEKLFF
TRBJ1-2 TRBV3-1 . TRBD1 TGTGCCGGCAGCCTGCGACAGGGTAACGGCTACACCTTC CAGSLRQGNGYTF
TRBJ1-5 TRBV20-1 many TRBD1 TGCAGTGCGAGGGACAGGGGAAGGGGTCAGCCCCAGCATTTT CSARDRGRGQPQHF
TRBJ1-1 TRBV13 . . TGTGCCAGCAGCTTTCGTCAGTGGGACACTGAAGCTTTCTTT CASSFRQWDTEAFF
TRBJ1-2 TRBV11-2 many . TGTGCCAGCAGCTCCACACAGGCGAGAAATAGCTACACCTTC CASSSTQARNSYTF
TRBJ1-1 TRBV18 few . TGTGCCAGCTCACCGCAGGGAGGGTTCACTGAAGCTTTCTTT CASSPQGGFTEAFF
TRBJ2-5 TRBV20-1 few . TGCAGTGTTGATCTCAGGAATCAAGAGACCCAGTACTTC CSVDLRNQETQYF
TRBJ1-2 TRBV12-3/TRBV12-4 . . TGTGCCAGCAGGTCGACAGGTGCTAACTATGGCTACACCTTC CASRSTGANYGYTF
TRBJ1-4 TRBV4-2 . . TGTGCCAGCAGCCAAGAGGAAGGGACGGTTAATGAAAAACTGTTTTTT CASSQEEGTVNEKLFF
TRBJ2-3 TRBV4-2 once TRBD2 TGTGCCAGCAGCCAAGATGGGACGGGGGGGCCAACAGATACGCAGTATTTT CASSQDGTGGPTDTQYF
TRBJ2-5 TRBV2 many . TGTGCCAGCAGCTCACAAGGGGCCATCCGGGAGACCCAGTACTTC CASSSQGAIRETQYF
TRBJ1-2 TRBV18 few TRBD1 TGTGCCAGCTCACCTCTCGGGACAGGGAGGGATGGCTACACCTTC CASSPLGTGRDGYTF
TRBJ2-7 TRBV5-1 many . TGCGCCAGCAGCTTGGACAGGCCTAGCTCCTACGAGCAGTACTTC CASSLDRPSSYEQYF
TRBJ2-3 TRBV4-3 many . TGCGCCAGCAGCCAAGCTGTGGCGTCGGTAGATACGCAGTATTTT CASSQAVASVDTQYF
TRBJ2-5 TRBV29-1 . TRBD1 TGCAGCGTCGGGGACAGGCTCCAAGAGACCCAGTACTTC CSVGDRLQETQYF
TRBJ1-2 TRBV9 many TRBD1 TGTGCCAGCAGCGCAGGGACAGGGGGCCCTCACTATGGCTACACCTTC CASSAGTGGPHYGYTF
TRBJ2-2 TRBV6-2/TRBV6-3 few . TGTGCCAGCAGTGTACGGCGTAAACAGGTTAACGCGGGCACCGGGGAGCTGTTTTTT CASSVRRKQVNAGTGELFF
TRBJ2-2 TRBV5-6 . . TGTGCCAGCAGCTTGCCTCTAGGGTTGCAAGACACCGGGGAGCGGTTTTTT CASSLPLGLQDTGERFF
TRBJ2-3 TRBV14 many . TGTGCCAGCAGCCAAGTCGCAGGGGCGGCAGATACGCAGTATTTT CASSQVAGAADTQYF
TRBJ1-6 TRBV7-2 many TRBD1 TGTGCCAGCAGCTTATCAGGGACAGGGGGGGATTGGTCACCCCTCCACTTT CASSLSGTGGDWSPLHF
TRBJ2-3 TRBV20-1 . TRBD2 TGCAGTGCTAGGGGACTAGCGGCAATGCTAACCGCAGATACGCAGTATTTT CSARGLAAMLTADTQYF
TRBJ1-5 TRBV24-1 few . TGTGCCACCGGCGACTTGGGGCAGCCCCAGCATTTT CATGDLGQPQHF
TRBJ2-1 TRBV12-3/TRBV12-4 . . TGTGCCAGCAGCTCACCCCCCGCAGGGGACCACCAGTTCTTC CASSSPPAGDHQFF
TRBJ1-1 TRBV5-5 many TRBD1 TGTGCCAGCAGCCCGGACAGGGGGCGTGGAACTTTCTTT CASSPDRGRGTFF
TRBJ2-7 TRBV12-3/TRBV12-4 many . TGTGCCAGCAGTTTAGGGACAGAATTCTCCTACGAGCAGTACTTC CASSLGTEFSYEQYF
TRBJ2-7 TRBV6-2/TRBV6-3 many TRBD2 TGTGCCAGCAGACCGCTTGGACTAGCGGGGGCCTACGAGCAGTACTTC CASRPLGLAGAYEQYF
TRBJ2-3 TRBV20-1 many TRBD2 TGCAGTGCTAGAGATCAGCGGGGACGCACAGATACGCAGTATTTT CSARDQRGRTDTQYF
TRBJ1-2 TRBV6-2/TRBV6-3 many . TGTGCCAGCAGCCCACCCGGGGGGAGTCGTGGCTACACCTTC CASSPPGGSRGYTF
TRBJ1-5 TRBV20-1 . . TGCAGTGCCCCTCTGACAACACGTAGCAATCAGCCCCAGCATTTT CSAPLTTRSNQPQHF
TRBJ1-3 TRBV7-2 few . TGTGCCAGCAGCTTAGCACAGGGAGCTGGAAACACCATATATTTT CASSLAQGAGNTIYF
TRBJ1-6 TRBV12-3/TRBV12-4 many TRBD1 TGTGCCAGCAGCACGGGACAGGGGTACTCACCCCTCCACTTT CASSTGQGYSPLHF
TRBJ2-3 TRBV5-1 few TRBD2 TGCGCCAGCAGCTTCGGGGGGGCCTTCGGGACAGATACGCAGTATTTT CASSFGGAFGTDTQYF
TRBJ1-1 TRBV13 . . TGTGCCAGCAGCTTCGGTAGATTCGACACTGAAGCTTTCTTT CASSFGRFDTEAFF
TRBJ1-2 TRBV27 many . TGTGCCAGCCGCGTTTCTGCGCTCTATGGCTACACCTTC CASRVSALYGYTF
TRBJ1-1 TRBV7-2 . . TGTGCCAGCAGCCGAGGGCCGGCCGGTGGGGGTAAAGCTTTCTTT CASSRGPAGGGKAFF
TRBJ1-5 TRBV6-6 . . TGTGCCAGCCAGGGGACCATTGGCAGTGTTAGCAATCAGCCCCAGCATTTT CASQGTIGSVSNQPQHF
TRBJ2-2 TRBV30 . TRBD1 TGTGCCTGGAGGAAGGGGGCGTCGAACACCGGGGAGCTGTTTTTT CAWRKGASNTGELFF